This is a list of T cell receptor beta chains from one sample in a study of blood T cell repertoires in COVID-19. Method: immunoSEQ multiplex PCR; TCRdb's copy keeps in-frame clones and lacks some. The table has some 120,000 clones, around nine tenths seen once; the top ten hold roughly 2%. The sequenced sample consisted of peripheral blood. The receptors here all came from a human donor with active COVID-19. The donor label of this sample is uncertain. The CDR3 runs from the conserved cysteine through the conserved F or W. The D gene is left open where the match is weak. The size of a clone is reported for some rows only, either as once, few or many, or as a class for expanded clones.

clone_size	v_call	d_call	j_call	cdr3_nt	cdr3_aa
NA	TRBV5-4	TRBD1	TRBJ1-1	TGTGCCAGCAGCTTAACAGGGGTGAACACTGAAGCTTTCTTT	CASSLTGVNTEAFF
NA	TRBV2	NA	TRBJ1-6	TGTGCCAGCAGTGAAGCGCTTCCAGGGTTTGGTTCACCCCTCCACTTT	CASSEALPGFGSPLHF
NA	TRBV18	NA	TRBJ1-4	TGTGCCAGCTCACCTGAGATTGATAAATCAACTGTTTTTTTT	CASSPEIDKSTVFF
NA	TRBV5-5	NA	TRBJ1-4	TGTGCCAGCAGCGTAGCATTGGAGTCCCCTTTTGAAAAACTGTTTTTT	CASSVALESPFEKLFF
NA	TRBV28	TRBD1	TRBJ2-7	TGTGCCAGCAGTTTGACACAGGGGTACGAGCAGTACTTC	CASSLTQGYEQYF
NA	TRBV9	NA	TRBJ2-5	TGTGCCAGCAGCGTCGGACAGACATCGGGAGAGACCCAGTACTTC	CASSVGQTSGETQYF
NA	TRBV28	TRBD1	TRBJ1-2	TGTGCCAGCAGACACGTGACCGGGACAGGGGCCCGGTTGGGCTACACCTTC	CASRHVTGTGARLGYTF
NA	TRBV5-1	TRBD1	TRBJ2-7	TGCGCCAGCAGCTTGGGACAGGGGGCGTTTTACGAGCAGTACTTC	CASSLGQGAFYEQYF
NA	TRBV7-9	TRBD1	TRBJ2-1	TGTGCCAGCAGCCCCCGGGACAGATACAATGAGCAGTTCTTC	CASSPRDRYNEQFF
NA	TRBV3-1/TRBV3-2	TRBD2	TRBJ2-1	TGTGCCAGCAGCCAAGTAATACTAGCGGGGGGCCATGAGCAGTTCTTC	CASSQVILAGGHEQFF
NA	TRBV7-9	TRBD1	TRBJ1-2	TGTGCCAGCAGCCCGCAGGACAGGGGAATGTTCTATGGCTACACCTTC	CASSPQDRGMFYGYTF
NA	TRBV5-4	NA	TRBJ1-6	TGTGCCAGCAGCCGCCAGTTGGGGCAGCCTAATTCACCCCTCCACTTT	CASSRQLGQPNSPLHF
NA	TRBV7-6	TRBD1	TRBJ1-1	TGTGCCAGCAGCCTTGGGACAGGGTACGGAAACACTGAAGCTTTCTTT	CASSLGTGYGNTEAFF
NA	TRBV5-4	TRBD1	TRBJ1-1	TGTGCCAGCAGCTGGGGACAGACGAACACTGAAGCTTTCTTT	CASSWGQTNTEAFF
NA	TRBV7-9	TRBD1	TRBJ1-1	TGTGCCAGCAGCCAAGGGACAGTAAACACTGAAGCTTTCTTT	CASSQGTVNTEAFF
NA	TRBV5-1	TRBD2	TRBJ2-2	TGCGCCAGCACCCCACTAGCGACTAACACCGGGGAGCTGTTTTTT	CASTPLATNTGELFF
NA	TRBV6-5	NA	TRBJ1-6	TGTGCCACCCGAGAGGGCCCGACTTCACCCCTCCACTTT	CATREGPTSPLHF
NA	TRBV2	NA	TRBJ2-1	TGTGCCAGCAGTGACCCAGGGTCTGAGCAGTTCTTC	CASSDPGSEQFF
once	TRBV11-1	NA	TRBJ2-7	TGTGCCAGCAGCTTAAGGGACACCCACGAGCAGTACTTC	CASSLRDTHEQYF
NA	TRBV7-7	NA	TRBJ2-5	TGTGCCAGCAGCTTAGTTGGGCTTGGGGAGACCCAGTACTTC	CASSLVGLGETQYF
many	TRBV11-2	NA	TRBJ2-1	TGTGCCAGCAGCCGGGACTTGACCTACAATGAGCAGTTCTTC	CASSRDLTYNEQFF
few	TRBV28	TRBD1	TRBJ2-7	TGTGCCACCCGGACCCCCAGGGGGTCTTCCTACGAGCAGTACTTC	CATRTPRGSSYEQYF
NA	TRBV5-4	TRBD1	TRBJ1-2	TGTGCCAGCAGCTTGGCCGGGGACAGGGGAGGCTATGGCTACACCTTC	CASSLAGDRGGYGYTF
NA	TRBV15	NA	TRBJ2-7	TGTGCCACCAGCAGAGTCCCAGGGTCCCACACCTACGAGCAGTACTTC	CATSRVPGSHTYEQYF
NA	TRBV6-2/TRBV6-3	NA	TRBJ2-7	TGTGCCAGCAGTACGACAGGCCTTCTCTACGAGCAGTACTTC	CASSTTGLLYEQYF
few	TRBV7-7	TRBD1	TRBJ2-1	TGTGCCAGCAGCTCCGGGACAGGGACCTACAATGAGCAGTTCTTC	CASSSGTGTYNEQFF
NA	TRBV19	NA	TRBJ1-2	TGTGCCAGTGGAGGCCTCCTCAACTATGGCTACACCTTC	CASGGLLNYGYTF
NA	TRBV6-5	TRBD2	TRBJ2-7	TGTGCCAGCCCGGGACTAGCGGGGAGCGAGCAGTACTTC	CASPGLAGSEQYF
NA	TRBV2	NA	TRBJ2-7	TGTGGGGCAGGTGCCACCTACGAGCAGTACTTC	CGAGATYEQYF
NA	TRBV19	TRBD1	TRBJ2-1	TGTGCCAGTAGTATTCCTCTCGGGACAGGGAGCAATGAGCAGTTCTTC	CASSIPLGTGSNEQFF
NA	TRBV5-4	TRBD1	TRBJ1-3	TGTGCCAGCAGCCCGAGGACAGGGGCTGGAAACACCATATATTTT	CASSPRTGAGNTIYF
few	TRBV10-1	NA	TRBJ1-2	TGCGCCAGCAGTGTGGGACAACCGCTTGAGGGCTACACCTTC	CASSVGQPLEGYTF
NA	TRBV18	TRBD1	TRBJ1-5	TGTGCCAGCTCACCAGGGGACAGGAGCAATCAGCCCCAGCATTTT	CASSPGDRSNQPQHF
NA	TRBV6-5	NA	TRBJ2-7	TGTGCCAGCAGTTACGGGCAGGCGTTTTCCTACGAGCAGTACTTC	CASSYGQAFSYEQYF
few	TRBV30	TRBD1	TRBJ1-5	TGTGCCTGGAGTGTACAATCCAATGGGACAGGGGGCTTATATAGCAATCAGCCCCAGCATTTT	CAWSVQSNGTGGLYSNQPQHF
NA	TRBV3-1/TRBV3-2	NA	TRBJ2-1	TGTGCCAGCAGCCAACAGGGGATGAATGAGCAGTTCTTC	CASSQQGMNEQFF
NA	TRBV9	NA	TRBJ1-3	TGTGCCAGCAGCGTAGGGGAGGGGCGCTCTGGAAACACCATATATTTT	CASSVGEGRSGNTIYF
NA	TRBV24-1	NA	TRBJ1-2	TGTGCCACCAGTGATTCCCCCAGTCCCCTTGGCTACACCTTC	CATSDSPSPLGYTF
NA	TRBV5-4	NA	TRBJ1-1	TGTGCCAGCAGCCCTGTCGGAGTGAACACTGAAGCTTTCTTT	CASSPVGVNTEAFF
NA	TRBV3-1/TRBV3-2	NA	TRBJ2-2	TGTGCCAGCAGCCTTGGGACATCGAACACCGGGGAGCTGTTTTTT	CASSLGTSNTGELFF
NA	TRBV27	NA	TRBJ2-2	TGTGCCAGCAGTCCGATCCTTATAGCGGACAACACCGGGGAGCTGTTTTTT	CASSPILIADNTGELFF
NA	TRBV10-2	TRBD1	TRBJ1-1	TGCGCCAGAAGCAGGGGGCTTTTGGACACTGAAGCTTTCTTT	CARSRGLLDTEAFF
once	TRBV19	TRBD1	TRBJ2-7	TGTGCCAGTAGTTTCGGACAGGGAGACTACGAGCAGTACTTC	CASSFGQGDYEQYF
NA	TRBV5-8	NA	TRBJ1-4	TGTGCCAGCAGCTTCGGTCACAATGAAAAACTGTTTTTT	CASSFGHNEKLFF
once	TRBV6-2/TRBV6-3	TRBD2	TRBJ2-1	TGTGCCAGCAGCCGCAGCGGGGGCCAATACAATGAGCAGTTCTTC	CASSRSGGQYNEQFF
NA	TRBV6-2/TRBV6-3	NA	TRBJ1-4	TGTGCCAGCAGTTACGGAGGGGTTGGTGAAAAACTGTTTTTT	CASSYGGVGEKLFF
NA	TRBV4-1	TRBD1	TRBJ1-2	TGCGCCAGCAGCCAGGCTGGACAGGGGTGGAGTATTACCTATGGCTACACCTTC	CASSQAGQGWSITYGYTF
NA	TRBV7-9	NA	TRBJ1-5	TGTGCCAGCAGCTTAGCCGGTTTCAATCAGCCCCAGCATTTT	CASSLAGFNQPQHF
NA	TRBV20-1	NA	TRBJ1-5	TGCAGTGCTAGTTTACAGGGCAATCAGCCCCAGCATTTT	CSASLQGNQPQHF
NA	TRBV6-9	TRBD1	TRBJ1-4	TGTGCCAGCAGTTATGCCAAGGACAGGGGAACTAATGAAAAACTGTTTTTT	CASSYAKDRGTNEKLFF
NA	TRBV3-1/TRBV3-2	TRBD1	TRBJ1-2	TGTGCCAGCAACCCGGGACAGGGTCATGGCTACACCTTC	CASNPGQGHGYTF
NA	TRBV7-2	NA	TRBJ2-7	TGTGCCAGCAGCTTATATCAGGGGAGGGACGAGCAGTACTTC	CASSLYQGRDEQYF
NA	TRBV5-4	NA	TRBJ2-1	TGTGCCAGCAGCGCAGTGGAGGACAATGAGCAGTTCTTC	CASSAVEDNEQFF
NA	TRBV20-1	NA	TRBJ2-7	TGCAGTGCTAAAACAGGGAACGAGCAGTACTTC	CSAKTGNEQYF
NA	TRBV29-1	TRBD1	TRBJ1-1	TGCAGCGCAATGACAGGGAGCACTGAAGCTTTCTTT	CSAMTGSTEAFF
NA	TRBV7-9	NA	TRBJ2-5	TGTGCCAGCAGCAACGTTCCGGGAGAAGAGACCCAGTACTTC	CASSNVPGEETQYF
NA	TRBV13	TRBD1	TRBJ2-7	TGTGCCAGCAGCTCTCGACAGGGGGCCTACGAGCAGTACTTC	CASSSRQGAYEQYF